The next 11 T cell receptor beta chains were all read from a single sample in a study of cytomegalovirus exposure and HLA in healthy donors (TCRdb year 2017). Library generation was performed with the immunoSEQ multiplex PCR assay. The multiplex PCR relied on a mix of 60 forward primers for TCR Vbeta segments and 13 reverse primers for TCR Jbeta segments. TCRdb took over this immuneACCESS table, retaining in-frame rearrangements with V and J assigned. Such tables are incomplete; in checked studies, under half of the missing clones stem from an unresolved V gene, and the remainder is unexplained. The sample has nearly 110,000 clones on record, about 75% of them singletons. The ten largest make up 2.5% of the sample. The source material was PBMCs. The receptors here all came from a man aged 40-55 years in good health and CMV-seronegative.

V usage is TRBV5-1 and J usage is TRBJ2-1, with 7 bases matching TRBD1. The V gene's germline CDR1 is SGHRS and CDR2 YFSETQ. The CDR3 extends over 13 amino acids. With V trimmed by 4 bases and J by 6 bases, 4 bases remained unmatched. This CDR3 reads CASSPQGVNEQFF. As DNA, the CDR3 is TGCGCCAGCAGCCCCCAGGGGGTCAATGAGCAGTTCTTC. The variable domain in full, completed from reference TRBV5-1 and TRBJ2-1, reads KAGVTQTPRYLIKTRGQQVTLSCSPISGHRSVSWYQQTPGQGLQFLFEYFSETQRNKGNFPGRFSGRQFSNSRSEMNVSTLELGDSALYLCASSPQGVNEQFFGPGTRLTVL.

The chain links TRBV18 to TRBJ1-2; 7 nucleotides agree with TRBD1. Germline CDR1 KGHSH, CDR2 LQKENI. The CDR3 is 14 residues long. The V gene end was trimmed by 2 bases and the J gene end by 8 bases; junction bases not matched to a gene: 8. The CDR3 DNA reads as TGTGCCAGCTCACCATCGACAGGGCGAGGGGGCTACACCTTC. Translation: CASSPSTGRGGYTF.

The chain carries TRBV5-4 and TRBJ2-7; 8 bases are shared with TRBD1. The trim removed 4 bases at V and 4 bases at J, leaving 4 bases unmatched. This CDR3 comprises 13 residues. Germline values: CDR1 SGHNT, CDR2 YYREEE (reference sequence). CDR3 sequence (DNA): TGTGCCAGCAGCGCGGGACAGGCATACGAGCAGTACTTC. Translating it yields CASSAGQAYEQYF.

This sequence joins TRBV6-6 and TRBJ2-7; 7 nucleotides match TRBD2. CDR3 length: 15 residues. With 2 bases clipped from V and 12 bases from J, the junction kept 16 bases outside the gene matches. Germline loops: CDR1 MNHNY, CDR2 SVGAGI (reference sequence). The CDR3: CASSYTRAGTTDLYF. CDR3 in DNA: TGTGCCAGCAGTTACACCCGAGCCGGGACTACCGATTTGTACTTC.

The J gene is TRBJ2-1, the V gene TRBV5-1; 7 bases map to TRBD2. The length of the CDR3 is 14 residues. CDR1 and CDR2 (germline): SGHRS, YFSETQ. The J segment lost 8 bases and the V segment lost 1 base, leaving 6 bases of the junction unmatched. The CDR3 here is CASSLPAGVDEQFF. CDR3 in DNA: TGCGCCAGCAGCTTGCCGGCGGGGGTTGATGAGCAGTTCTTC.

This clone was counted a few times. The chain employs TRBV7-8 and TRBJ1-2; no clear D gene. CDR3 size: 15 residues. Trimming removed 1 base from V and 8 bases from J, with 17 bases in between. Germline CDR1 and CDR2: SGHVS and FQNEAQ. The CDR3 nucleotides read TGTGCCAGCAGCTTAGTTGTTAACAGCCCCTTAGGCTACACCTTC. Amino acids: CASSLVVNSPLGYTF.

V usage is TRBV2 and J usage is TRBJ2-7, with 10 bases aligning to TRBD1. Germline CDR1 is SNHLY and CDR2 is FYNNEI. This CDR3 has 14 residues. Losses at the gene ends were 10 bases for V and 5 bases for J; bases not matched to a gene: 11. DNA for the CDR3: TGTGCCACCGGACAGGGGGTTATTATAAACGAGCAGTACTTC. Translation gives CATGQGVIINEQYF.

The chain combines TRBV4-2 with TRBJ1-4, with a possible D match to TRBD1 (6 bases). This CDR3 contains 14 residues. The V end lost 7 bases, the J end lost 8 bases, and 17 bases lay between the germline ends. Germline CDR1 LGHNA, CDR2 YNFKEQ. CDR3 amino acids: CASNLGQRGEKLFF. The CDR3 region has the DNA TGTGCCAGCAATCTCGGACAGCGCGGAGAAAAACTGTTTTTT.

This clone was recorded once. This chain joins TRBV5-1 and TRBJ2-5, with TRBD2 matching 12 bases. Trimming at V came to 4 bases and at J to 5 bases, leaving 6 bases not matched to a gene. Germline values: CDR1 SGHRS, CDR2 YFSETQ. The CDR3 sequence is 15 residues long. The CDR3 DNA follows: TGCGCCAGCAGCGAACTAGCGGGGGGCTGGGAGACCCAGTACTTC. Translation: CASSELAGGWETQYF.

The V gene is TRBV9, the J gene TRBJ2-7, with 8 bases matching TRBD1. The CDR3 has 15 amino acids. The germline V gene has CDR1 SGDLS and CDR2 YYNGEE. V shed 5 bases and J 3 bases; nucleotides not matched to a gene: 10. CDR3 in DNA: TGTGCCAGCAGTGAACAAGGACAGGGTGGCTACGAGCAGTACTTC. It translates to CASSEQGQGGYEQYF. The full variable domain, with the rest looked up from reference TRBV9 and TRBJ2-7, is DSGVTQTPKHLITATGQRVTLRCSPRSGDLSVYWYQQSLDQGLQFLIQYYNGEERAKGNILERFSAQQFPDLHSELNLSSLELGDSALYFCASSEQGQGGYEQYFGPGTRLTVT.

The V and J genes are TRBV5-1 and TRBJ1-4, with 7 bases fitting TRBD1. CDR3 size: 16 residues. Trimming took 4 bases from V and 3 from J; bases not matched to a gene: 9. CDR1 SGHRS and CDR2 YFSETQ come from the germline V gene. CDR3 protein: CASSPRPGQSNEKLFF. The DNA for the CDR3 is TGCGCCAGCAGCCCCCGCCCGGGACAGTCTAATGAAAAACTGTTTTTT.